The present T cell receptor (beta chain) was sequenced within a study of T cell responses to AZD1222 COVID-19 vaccine. Only in-frame clones appear in the TCRdb table, and some are missing; sequencing was by immunoSEQ multiplex PCR. The data contain over 90,000 clones, 90% of them singletons. The CDR3 runs to 12 residues. Germline CDR1 SQVTM, CDR2 ANQGSEA. The V end was cut by 6 bases, the J end by 1 base, with 10 bases between. The rearrangement links TRBV29-1 to TRBJ2-7, with D uncertain. The sequence derives from an adult in good health. Specimen: peripheral blood, collected on day 0 of AZD1222 vaccination. CDR3 in DNA: TGCAGCGTCACGGGTTCTTCCTACGAGCAGTACTTC. This gives the protein CSVTGSSYEQYF.